This TCR beta chain was captured in a study of regulatory T cells in long-lasting Graves disease. Study-wide background: The term persistent Graves' disease signified upward of 5 years on antithyroid drugs with positive TSH receptor antibodies. Broader study findings: TRBV28 was favored in persistent disease, as were TRBJ1-2 and TRBJ2-5.

Researchers made TCR beta libraries by using iRepertoire HTBI primers and running Arm-PCR on CDR3 regions. A single record per CDR3 protein comes from TCRdb applying MiXCR to the multiplex PCR reads. Of 400,000 to 500,000 distinct CDR3 sequences detected, around a fifth appear once; the ten largest clones hold roughly 6.9%. Sample time point: persistent/refractory GD, antithyroid drugs over 5 years with positive TRAb. Generation of the TCR library employed RNA extracted from PBMCs. Under American Thyroid Association guidelines, Graves' disease was diagnosed. There are 17 residues in the CDR3. Trimming took off 6 bases at V and 6 bases at J, with 26 bases between the two ends. CDR1 and CDR2 from the germline V gene are MNHEY and SMNVEV (reference sequence). A word on this clonotype: Its cognate antigen is unknown.

The chain has TRBV27 and TRBJ1-1, with D maybe TRBD1 (6 bases). Specimen: peripheral blood mononuclear cells (PBMCs), collected when the disease was refractory, from a patient treated with antithyroid drugs. The clonotype originates from a female donor with Graves disease. The chain's CDR3 is CASRPPGQRWSAAEAFF. The CDR3 coding sequence is TGTGCCAGCAGACCCCCGGGACAAAGGTGGTCCGCTGCTGAAGCTTTCTTT.